One T cell receptor (beta chain) is described in this entry. Its antigen is not yet known. Base qualities were left out, and no much larger clone turns up one base away. These data come from a study of human T cells and chemical hapten exposure (dated by TCRdb to the early 2020s). Turning to the overall study: For sensitization, 2% DPC in acetone was applied to a roughly 2 cm by roughly 2 cm area of upper inner arm skin. Patients additionally received weekly therapeutic DPC doses to the scalp throughout the roughly 23-week study period. Patch testing on the upper back used Finn chambers containing 0.01% DPC, with scoring done after 6 days according to International Contact Dermatitis Research Group standards. The patient cohort, mostly female, included alopecia areata with under or over 50% scalp involvement, alopecia totalis and alopecia universalis. Libraries were pooled for sequencing, and variation in per-sample TCR yields was attributed mainly to small differences in library volumes within the pool. This study followed changes in the peripheral blood TCR repertoire in vivo during primary and secondary sensitization of alopecia patients to the hapten diphenylcyclopropenone (DPC). Blood samples were taken from patients before sensitization (week 0) and at 2, 6 and about 24 weeks after DPC sensitization. Blood for TCR sequencing was provided by twenty-nine alopecia patients at one to four time points (pre-sensitization, 2, 6 and 24 weeks).

According to the study, the label for this sample's treatment or condition signals: therapeutic diphenylcyclopropenone sensitization with weekly scalp DPC. Blood at each patch-test visit was drawn before the patch test was applied. Eligible patients were aged 18 to 70, diagnosed with alopecia, deemed suitable for DPC therapy, and excluded if pregnant. Total RNA was extracted from unfractionated whole blood collected in Tempus Blood RNA tubes. The paper as a whole reports these results and caveats: After repeated subsampling, changes were observed in the strength of the expansion versus patch-test correlation and in the threshold at which the correlation became significant. Alopecia, a presumed autoimmune disease, was present in all patients, so the immune response of the patients might differ from that of healthy individuals. Compared with pre-sensitization or healthy control sets, expanded TCRs formed significantly more large CDR3 similarity clusters, which is consistent with antigen-driven responses. Patch test score was positively correlated with the number of PT1 expanded TCRs, with significance at thresholds 8, 16 and 32 but not at 4. The number of TCRs above 1 in 1000 frequency did not change with DPC sensitization; there was no evidence of global repertoire structure alterations.

CDR1 and CDR2, looked up from the germline V gene, are SGDLS and YYNGEE. Measured from the cysteine to the phenylalanine, the CDR3 is 16 residues long. Only the CDR3 DNA is retained, 48 bases long and in frame from the first base. V lost 2 bases and J lost 5 bases, and the count of bases not matched to a germline gene is 8. During library preparation, unique molecular identifiers were attached to individual cDNA molecules so that TCRs could be counted quantitatively and reproducibly. Each blood RNA sample was used to sequence both TCR alpha and TCR beta chains. The study's own analysis went as follows. The median number of TCRs per sample was 85,000 to 100,000, ranging from about 23,224 to 700,000. The Decombinator software suite was used to annotate V, J and CDR3 in the TCR reads. To make PS versus PT1 abundance plots, every sample was subsampled to the same number of TCRs (28,000). TCRs were defined as expanded if absent before sensitization and observed at least eight times at the 2-week time point. The public reads were quality trimmed at Q25 with fastp and then assembled into clones with MiXCR by TCRdb, keeping productive beta chains. Rows matching on CDR3 protein sequence are summarized as one entry with the most common DNA and genes. V and J calls and clone size were set by TCRdb, not the authors. The sample table holds some 2,200 distinct CDR3 sequences, of which roughly half were seen once. The ten biggest clones cover over 7.5% of the sample.

The V and J segments used are TRBV9 and TRBJ2-3, with 10 central nucleotides matching TRBD2. The clonotype originates from an adult with alopecia areata. Some clones in this sample may be carry-over from other donors' samples. This table probably holds off-target reads from a library built for another chain. Sequencing was performed on whole blood, taken before DPC sensitization or 2, 6, or about 24 weeks after (not recorded which). CDR3 reads: CASSVGASGSGDTQYF. Here is the DNA: TGTGCCAGCAGCGTGGGGGCTAGCGGGAGCGGAGATACGCAGTATTTT.